Following are 20 T cell receptor beta chains from one sample sequenced in a study of T cell changes during pregnancy in multiple sclerosis. Method: immunoSEQ multiplex PCR; TCRdb's copy keeps in-frame clones and lacks some. Here the sample spans roughly 30,000 clones, about 92% being singletons. This specimen was CD4+ T cells from peripheral blood mononuclear cells, taken in the second trimester of pregnancy. Every receptor here comes from a female donor with multiple sclerosis, enrolled in a pregnancy study.

The chain joins TRBV5-1 to TRBJ2-7, with TRBD2 matching over 14 bases. Trimming removed 4 bases from V and 6 bases from J; junction bases left unmatched: 9. Germline CDR1 SGHRS, CDR2 YFSETQ. The CDR3 covers 16 residues. CDR3 nucleotide sequence: TGCGCCAGCAGCGCGATGGGACTAGCGGGAGATCGCGAGCAGTACTTC. It translates to CASSAMGLAGDREQYF.

This clone has only one observation. The J gene is TRBJ1-2, the V gene TRBV6-5, with 7 bases aligning to TRBD1. J was trimmed by 3 bases and V by 6 bases; bases with no gene match: 10. Germline CDR1 reads MNHEY; CDR2 reads SVGAGI. The CDR3 extends over 15 amino acids. CDR3 in DNA: TGTGCCAGCAGGCCCACAGGGGCCAACCACTATGGCTACACCTTC. Amino acids: CASRPTGANHYGYTF.

The chain is built from TRBV11-1 and TRBJ1-3; the D is unclear. The CDR3 has 12 amino acids. Germline V gene sequence: CDR1 SGHAT, CDR2 FQDESV (reference sequence). V shed 5 bases and J shed 7 bases, with 9 bases lying between them. CDR3 protein: CASSQSRNTIYF. Written as DNA, the CDR3 is TGTGCCAGCAGCCAGTCTAGGAACACCATATATTTT.

The chain is built from TRBV19 and TRBJ1-1; 8 positions match TRBD1. The trim removed 5 bases at V and 5 bases at J, leaving 10 bases unmatched. The germline V gene has CDR1 LNHDA and CDR2 SQIVND (reference sequence). The CDR3 spans 15 residues. The CDR3 nucleotides read TGTGCCAGTAGTCTGGACAGGGTTGGAATTACTGAAGCTTTCTTT. Translated, it gives CASSLDRVGITEAFF.

The J gene is TRBJ1-1, the V gene TRBV5-1; no clear D gene. V shed 0 bases and J shed 6 bases, with 9 bases lying between them. Germline V gives CDR1 SGHRS, CDR2 YFSETQ. This CDR3 is built from 13 residues. CDR3 protein: CASSLDFPSEAFF. CDR3 nucleotides: TGCGCCAGCAGCTTGGATTTTCCTTCTGAAGCTTTCTTT. The full variable domain, completed using reference TRBV5-1 and TRBJ1-1, is KAGVTQTPRYLIKTRGQQVTLSCSPISGHRSVSWYQQTPGQGLQFLFEYFSETQRNKGNFPGRFSGRQFSNSRSEMNVSTLELGDSALYLCASSLDFPSEAFFGQGTRLTVV.

This sequence joins TRBV6-5 and TRBJ2-3; 9 nucleotides match TRBD2. Germline lookup yields CDR1 MNHEY and CDR2 SVGAGI. The CDR3 totals 16 residues. With V trimmed by 2 bases and J by 1 base, 4 bases remained unmatched. Written as DNA, the CDR3 is TGTGCCAGCAGTTACGAGGCGGGAGGGGGCACAGATACGCAGTATTTT. Its translation is CASSYEAGGGTDTQYF.

This chain joins TRBV6-6 and TRBJ2-5; no firm D call. The CDR3 contains 14 residues. Germline V gives CDR1 MNHNY, CDR2 SVGAGI (reference sequence). Trimming took off 2 bases at V and 5 bases at J, with 12 bases between the two ends. The chain's CDR3 is CASSYRSRWETQYF. The CDR3, as DNA: TGTGCCAGCAGTTACCGCAGCAGGTGGGAGACCCAGTACTTC.

The DNA for the CDR3 is TGTGCCAGCAGCTTAGCAGGGGACGAGCAGTACTTC. Translation gives CASSLAGDEQYF. This rearrangement joins TRBV7-6 to TRBJ2-7; perhaps TRBD1 as D (5 bases). Germline CDR1 reads SGHVS; CDR2 reads FNYEAQ. Trimming left V 0 bases short and J 5 bases short, with 5 bases between. CDR3 length: 12 amino acids.

This chain uses TRBV10-1 with TRBJ2-1, with D possibly TRBD2 on 6 matching bases. Germline V CDR1 and CDR2: WNHNN, SYGVQD (reference sequence). The CDR3 runs 14 residues. V gave up 3 bases and J gave up 3 bases, with 9 bases separating them. CDR3 residues: CASSEGGNYNEQFF. DNA of the CDR3: TGCGCCAGCAGTGAAGGCGGGAACTACAATGAGCAGTTCTTC.

V usage is TRBV9 and J usage is TRBJ1-2; 9 nucleotides agree with TRBD1. With 3 bases clipped from V and 6 bases from J, the junction kept 6 bases outside the gene matches. In germline, CDR1 is SGDLS, CDR2 YYNGEE. The CDR3 is 14 residues long. CDR3 nucleotide sequence: TGTGCCAGCAGCGAATCCGGGACAGGGAATGGCTACACCTTC. It yields the protein CASSESGTGNGYTF.

This rearrangement joins TRBV30 to TRBJ1-2; unclear D gene. Germline V gene data show CDR1 as GTSNPN and CDR2 as SVGIG (reference sequence). V dropped 3 bases and J dropped 9 bases, with 11 bases sitting between them. This CDR3 contains 11 residues. The CDR3 sequence: CAWSQVKRYTF. CDR3 in DNA: TGTGCCTGGAGCCAGGTGAAACGCTACACCTTC.

This clone came up once. The CDR3 is CASSEASGGGYGYTF. CDR3 nucleotides: TGTGCCAGCAGTGAAGCCTCAGGGGGCGGCTATGGCTACACCTTC. The chain uses TRBV6-1 and TRBJ1-2; 8 positions agree with TRBD1. J gave up 4 bases and V 0 bases, and 4 bases lay outside the gene matches. The CDR3 loop spans 15 amino acids. Germline V CDR1 and CDR2: MNHNS, SASEGT.

This clone was counted between two and nine times. The rearrangement joins TRBV9 to TRBJ2-3; D is unclear. V dropped 0 bases and J dropped 2 bases, with 10 bases sitting between them. Germline CDR1 is SGDLS and CDR2 is YYNGEE. This CDR3 comprises 15 residues. The CDR3 sequence is CASSVAGAHTDTQYF. Here the CDR3 DNA reads TGTGCCAGCAGCGTAGCGGGTGCCCACACAGATACGCAGTATTTT.

J is TRBJ2-1 and V is TRBV5-8; 12 nucleotides agree with TRBD2. In germline, CDR1 is SGHTS, CDR2 YDEGEE. The trim removed 1 base at V and 5 bases at J, leaving 7 bases unmatched. The CDR3 totals 17 residues. In DNA form, the CDR3 reads TGTGCCAGCAGCTTGACCCGACTAGCGGGAGTTCACAATGAGCAGTTCTTC. Protein sequence: CASSLTRLAGVHNEQFF.

V gene TRBV2 combines with J gene TRBJ1-1, with 7 bases lining up with TRBD1. The CDR3 is made up of 14 amino acids. The germline CDR1 and CDR2 sequences are SNHLY and FYNNEI. V lost 6 bases and J lost 3; bases outside the gene matches: 7. CDR3 sequence reads: CASSLDREDTEAFF. The DNA of the CDR3 is TGTGCCAGCAGCCTCGACAGGGAGGACACTGAAGCTTTCTTT.

The chain recombines TRBV5-1 with TRBJ2-5; 8 positions agree with TRBD1. This CDR3 is 14 amino acids long. V was pared by 3 bases and J by 2 bases, with 3 bases of the junction left unmatched. Germline V lookup: CDR1 SGHRS, CDR2 YFSETQ. In nucleotides, the CDR3 is TGCGCCAGCAGCTCAGGACAGGGTCAAGAGACCCAGTACTTC. This codes for CASSSGQGQETQYF.

The rearrangement uses TRBV27 and TRBJ2-5, with 9 bases matching TRBD2. This CDR3 is 15 amino acids long. V lost 4 bases to trimming and J lost 3 bases; unmatched junction nucleotides: 6. Germline V gives CDR1 MNHEY, CDR2 SMNVEV (reference sequence). CDR3: CASSSLAGGEETQYF. As DNA, the CDR3 is TGTGCCAGCAGTTCACTAGCGGGTGGGGAAGAGACCCAGTACTTC.

The chain couples TRBV5-1 to TRBJ2-2; D is perhaps TRBD1 (5 bases). The CDR3 contains 17 residues. V shed 2 bases and J shed 1 base, with 15 bases lying between them. The germline gives CDR1 SGHRS, CDR2 YFSETQ. The DNA of the CDR3 is TGCGCCAGCAGCTTCAGGGCGGATCTTCTGAACACCGGGGAGCTGTTTTTT. This codes for CASSFRADLLNTGELFF.

The chain carries TRBV6-5 and TRBJ1-3, with TRBD1 matching 7 bases. The V segment lost 2 bases and the J segment 2 bases; nucleotides outside the gene matches: 0. The CDR3 consists of 14 residues. Germline V gene lookup returns CDR1 MNHEY and CDR2 SVGAGI. In DNA form, the CDR3 reads TGTGCCAGCAGTTACGGGACAGCTGGAAACACCATATATTTT. Protein sequence: CASSYGTAGNTIYF.

V gene TRBV5-6 combines with J gene TRBJ2-5; D not certain. This CDR3 is 14 amino acids long. The V end lost 2 bases, the J end lost 1 base, and 9 bases lay between the germline ends. Germline V gene lookup returns CDR1 SGHDT and CDR2 YYEEEE. The CDR3 loop reads CASSLFGAQETQYF. CDR3 DNA sequence: TGTGCCAGCAGCTTATTTGGAGCCCAAGAGACCCAGTACTTC.